This T cell receptor beta chain was documented in a study of early T cells in non-severe SARS-CoV-2 infection. Study-wide background: Whole-blood bulk RNA, unsorted, was sequenced, and chains were unpaired.

This CDR3 is 12 amino acids long. V was shortened by 2 bases and J by 9 bases, with 8 bases between the two germline ends. The germline V gene encodes CDR1 SGHAT and CDR2 FQNNGV. This clonotype came up a few times. The antigen is unknown. Individual cDNA molecules were tagged with unique molecular identifiers, the study reported. TCRdb analysed the 5' RACE reads with MiXCR anew, one entry per CDR3 protein. The table shows 35,000 to 45,000 distinct CDR3 sequences, with 5.5% to 8% occurring only once. Overall study findings and caveats: The study's VDJdb matching favored anti-spike CD8 responses and missed private and CD4 specificities.

This TCR came from an adult who was a healthcare worker with PCR-confirmed SARS-CoV-2 infection or an uninfected control (not recorded which). The chain recombines TRBV11-2 with TRBJ2-4, with TRBD1 as a possible D gene (6 bases). The material was whole blood, obtained at baseline. CDR3 coding DNA: TGTGCCAGCAGCTTAACAGGGTTCATTCAGTACTTC. Protein: CASSLTGFIQYF.